This entry is about one TCR beta chain. This sample is part of a study of T-cell reconstitution after alpha-beta-depleted transplantation in children. V was clipped by 2 bases and J by 0 bases; unmatched bases: 15. The CDR3 has 19 amino acids. From germline, CDR1 is DFQATT and CDR2 SNEGSKA (reference sequence). Unique molecular identifiers were incorporated when the TCRbeta library was constructed. TCRdb analysed the PCR reads with MiXCR anew, one entry per CDR3 protein. The sample lists about 400,000 distinct CDR3 sequences, 20% seen once, with approximately 3.9% in the top ten. The rearrangement links TRBV20-1 to TRBJ2-3; the match to TRBD2 covers 9 bases. The origin of this receptor is a human donor who donated a stem cell graft to a child with acute myeloid leukemia. Sequenced here: PBMCs from the stem cell graft donor, sampled from the stem cell graft. The CDR3 region is CSARPLSGAGGPSTDTQYF. The CDR3 DNA is TGCAGTGCTAGACCATTGAGCGGAGCGGGGGGACCTAGCACAGATACGCAGTATTTT.